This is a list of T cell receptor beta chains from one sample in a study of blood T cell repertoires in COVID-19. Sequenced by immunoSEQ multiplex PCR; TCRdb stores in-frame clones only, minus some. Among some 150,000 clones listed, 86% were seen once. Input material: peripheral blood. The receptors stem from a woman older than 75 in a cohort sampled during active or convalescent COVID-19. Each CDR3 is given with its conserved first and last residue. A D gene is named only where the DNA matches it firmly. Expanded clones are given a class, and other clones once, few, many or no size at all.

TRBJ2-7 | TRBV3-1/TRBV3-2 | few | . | CASSPQPGSYEQYF
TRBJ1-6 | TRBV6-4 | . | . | CASRGGVGSPLHF
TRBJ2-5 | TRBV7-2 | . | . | CASSRGGETQYF
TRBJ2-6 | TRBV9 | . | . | CASSISTAHSGANVLTF
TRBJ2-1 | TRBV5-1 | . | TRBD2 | CASSQGLAATYNEQFF
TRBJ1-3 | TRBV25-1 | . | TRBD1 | CASSESGGGLTGNTIYF
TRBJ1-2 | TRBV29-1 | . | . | CSARGNYGYTF
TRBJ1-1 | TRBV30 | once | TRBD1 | CAWEGANTEAFF
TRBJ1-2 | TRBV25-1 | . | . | CASSEWSGDYGYTF
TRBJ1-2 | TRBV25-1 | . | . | CASSELSGSRYGYTF
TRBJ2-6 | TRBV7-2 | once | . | CASSLPNSGANVLTF
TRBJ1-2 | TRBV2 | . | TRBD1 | CASKRDRDGYGYTF
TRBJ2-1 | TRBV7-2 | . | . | CASSLVSRNEQFF
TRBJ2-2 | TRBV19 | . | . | CASSIAGRRTGELFF
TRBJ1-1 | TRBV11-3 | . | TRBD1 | CASSLVRRGPTNTEAFF
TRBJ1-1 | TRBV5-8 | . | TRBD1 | CASSLTGGGDTEAFF
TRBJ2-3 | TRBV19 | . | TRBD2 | CASSIGAGITDTQYF
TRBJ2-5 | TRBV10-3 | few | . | CAISVGEGGETQYF
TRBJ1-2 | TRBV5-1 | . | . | CASSLATGSANYGYTF
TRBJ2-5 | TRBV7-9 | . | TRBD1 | CAWRQGGETQYF
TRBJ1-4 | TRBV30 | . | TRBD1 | CAWKQGTNEKLFF
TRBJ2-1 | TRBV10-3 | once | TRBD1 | CAIGQGSPGDNEQFF
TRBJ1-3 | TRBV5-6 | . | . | CASSLVGHHSGNTIYF
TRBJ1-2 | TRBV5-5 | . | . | CASSLEGYGYTF
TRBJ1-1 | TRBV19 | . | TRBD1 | CASRLQGAGNTEAFF
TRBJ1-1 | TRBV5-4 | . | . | CASSANTGNEAFF
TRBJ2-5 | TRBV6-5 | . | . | CASSPPGRGGETQYF
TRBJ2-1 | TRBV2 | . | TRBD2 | CASSKGLAGNNEQFF
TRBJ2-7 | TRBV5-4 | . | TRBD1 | CASSLGQGANYEQYF
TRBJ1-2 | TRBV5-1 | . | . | CASSLVTGNYGYTF
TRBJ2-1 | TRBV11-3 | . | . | CASSPTGMGRNEQFF
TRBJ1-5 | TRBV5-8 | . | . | CASGTWTRGSSNQPQHF
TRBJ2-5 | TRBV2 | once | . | CASNLAVLQETQYF
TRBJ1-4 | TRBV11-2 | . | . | CASSLAPDSKLFF
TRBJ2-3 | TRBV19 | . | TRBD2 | CASSESGRAAGCTDTQYF
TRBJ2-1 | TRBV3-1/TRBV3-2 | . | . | CASSQGGGLSYNEQFF
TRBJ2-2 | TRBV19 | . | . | CASSIGLGGGELFF
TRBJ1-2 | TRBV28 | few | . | CASSLAPGANYGYTF
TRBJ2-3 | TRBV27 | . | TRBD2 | CASGTSGGQDTQYF
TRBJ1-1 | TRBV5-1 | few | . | CASSLVAGGEGTEAFF
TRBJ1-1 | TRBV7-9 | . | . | CASSFQIEAFF
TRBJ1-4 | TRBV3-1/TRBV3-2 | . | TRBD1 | CASRTGGYNEKLFF
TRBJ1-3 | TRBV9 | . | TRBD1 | CASSVEGDRGNTIYF
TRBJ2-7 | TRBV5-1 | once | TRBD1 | CASSWGQDTYEQYF
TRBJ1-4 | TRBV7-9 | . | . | CASSSRGGINEKLFF
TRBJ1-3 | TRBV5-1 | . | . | CASSLAPPGQSGNTIYF
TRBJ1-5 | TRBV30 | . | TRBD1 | CAWSVGQQSGEPQHF
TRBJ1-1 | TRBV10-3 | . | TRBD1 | CAISEGPTGGWAEAFF
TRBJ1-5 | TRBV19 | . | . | CASSIGQGRQPQHF